This TCR beta chain was sequenced during a study of beta chain features in type 1 diabetes. Study at large: All of the samples together had around 110,000,000 sorted cells examined.

The authors reverse transcribed all of the isolated RNA, so sequencing captured expressed TCRB transcripts. TCRdb keeps only in-frame clones here, not all; method: immunoSEQ multiplex PCR. The data hold 130,000 or so clones, with around 9% observed a single time. This clone turned up a few times. The antigen is undetermined. This sample includes further DNA sequences coding for the same CDR3. The CDR3 extends over 13 amino acids. Per germline, CDR1 GTSNPN and CDR2 SVGIG (reference sequence). Losses at the gene ends were 2 bases for V and 2 bases for J; bases not matched to a gene: 2. General observations from the study: TCRB CDR3s from Type 1 diabetes patients were moderately but significantly shorter in all four CD4+ subsets.

The source material was central memory CD4+ T cells from blood. The source of this sequence is a young man with type 1 diabetes. The J gene is TRBJ1-1, the V gene TRBV30; TRBD1 matches 7 bases. The CDR3 is CAWSRQGNTEAFF. The CDR3 region has the DNA TGTGCCTGGAGTCGACAGGGAAACACTGAAGCTTTCTTT.